This T cell receptor beta chain appears in the sequencing data of a study of blood T cell repertoires in COVID-19. Study in general: COVID-19 samples, acute and convalescent, were from the United States, Italy and Spain. PBMCs, B-cell-depleted T cells, or T cells provided the cDNA or gDNA that made up the material.

In the authors' methods: Amplifying reference gene primers gave estimates of nucleated cell counts. Generated by immunoSEQ multiplex PCR, the TCRdb table keeps only in-frame clones and is missing some. That table is the source of V, J and clone size, and D and trimming were worked out from the DNA. The sample lists tens of thousands of clones, about four fifths occurring once. The source material was peripheral blood. The sequence was obtained from a human donor in a cohort sampled during active COVID-19.

CDR3 nucleotide sequence: TGTGCCAGCAGCCTTTTAGGGGGTATTAATTCACCCCTCCACTTT. Amino acids: CASSLLGGINSPLHF. The rearrangement links TRBV7-2 to TRBJ1-6, with D maybe TRBD1 (6 bases). The CDR3 spans 15 residues. Germline-derived CDR1 and CDR2 are SGHTA and FQGNSA. V lost 5 bases to trimming and J lost 6 bases, with 14 bases between them.